This TCR beta chain was recovered during a study of T-cell memory formation after mild COVID-19 (dated by TCRdb to the early 2020s). Describing the broader study: TCR sequence clusters from the two donors were largely donor specific. T-cell clones expanding and contracting after mild COVID-19 in a couple of donors were tracked by longitudinal TCRalpha and TCRbeta repertoire sequencing. Two young, previously healthy adult volunteers made up the cohort, one male and one female. What the work shows at the level of the full study, not this receptor alone: From day 15 to 85, contracting clones showed balanced CD4/CD8 phenotypes, whereas a second wave of clones that expanded from day 15 to 37 leaned towards CD4+. Some responding clones were detected in pre-infection memory, suggesting pre-existing cross-reactive memory T cells joined the SARS-CoV-2 response. The study included only two mild cases, and larger cohorts that include severe cases with pre-infection samples were judged to be necessary. Contracting CD4+ clones were located mainly in the CM and EM memory subsets, whereas CD8+ clones were found to be enriched in EMRA. SARS-CoV-2 specificity was not confirmed for the second-wave clones peaking on day 37.

The V end gives up 4 bases and the J end 3 bases, leaving 7 bases in the junction not matched to a gene. The CDR3 has 15 amino acids, counting the end cysteine and phenylalanine. The entry retains the CDR3 DNA only, 45 bases that are in frame from base 1. The CDR1 and CDR2 encoded by the germline V gene (reference sequence) are MNHNY and SVGAGI. Comments on this clonotype: What antigen it recognizes has not been identified. No clone much larger than this one lies a single base away; base qualities are absent.

Reads for this sample came from an Illumina NovaSeq 6000. TCRalpha and TCRbeta cDNA libraries were built by 5'RACE with constant-segment primers, adding sample barcodes and unique molecular identifiers. RNA was extracted from every sample with Trizol reagent. Amplification of the libraries took two PCR steps, and the second step added a second sample barcode plus Illumina TruSeq adapters. Sequencing of libraries was performed on an Illumina NovaSeq with 2 x 150 bp paired-end reads. As for the authors' bioinformatics: With migec v1.2.7, reads were demultiplexed and then collapsed into UMI-guided consensus sequences. Using mixcr v2.1.11, the UMI consensuses were aligned to TRA and TRB V and J templates and assembled into clonotypes. Expanded or contracted clonotypes were those called significant by both edgeR and NoisET, with noise models trained on biological replicates. edgeR calls used a false discovery rate-adjusted p below 0.01 and a log2 fold-change threshold of 1. PCA with hierarchical clustering of max-normalized trajectories of the 1000 most abundant clonotypes was used as exploratory dynamics analysis. Separately sequenced CD4+ and CD8+ repertoires were used to assign the CD4 or CD8 phenotype of responding clones. TCRdb reran the public reads through fastp at Q25 and MiXCR, keeping productive beta chains. Entries are consolidated by CDR3 protein sequence, retaining the most common genes and DNA. The V and J calls were not made by the authors but by TCRdb's processing. The sample data list 350,000 to 500,000 distinct CDR3 sequences, and around 22% of these were observed just once. The ten largest make up around 14% of the sample.

PBMCs were isolated by Ficoll-Paque density gradient centrifugation. The receptor comes from an adult woman who had mild COVID-19 (a few samples of this study predate the infection). The sample titles of this study are shuffled in the database, so cell type and time point are left out; the donor was told from shared clones. Sample: PBMCs or a T cell subset sorted from them (not recorded which). Rearrangement joined TRBV6-6 to TRBJ2-7, with 9 central nucleotides matching TRBD2. The CDR3 region: CASSSGGRANYEQYF. DNA sequence: TGTGCCAGCAGTTCTGGCGGGAGGGCTAACTACGAGCAGTACTTC.